Listed below are T cell receptor beta chains from one sample, sequenced in a study of T cell changes during pregnancy in multiple sclerosis. Data came from immunoSEQ multiplex PCR; TCRdb stores just in-frame clones and leaves some out. Of tens of thousands of clones listed, almost 95% were seen once; the top ten hold around 0.89%. The material sequenced was peripheral blood, taken after pregnancy. Source of these receptors: a female donor with multiple sclerosis, enrolled in a pregnancy study. The CDR3 runs from the conserved cysteine through the conserved F or W. Fields, in order: J gene, V gene, clone size, D gene, CDR3 protein, CDR3 DNA. D genes are given only for firm matches. Clone size, where shown, is once, few, many, or a class for clones that have expanded.

TRBJ1-2,TRBV18,-,TRBD1,CASSPGQGDGYTF,TGTGCCAGCTCACCCGGACAGGGCGATGGCTACACCTTC
TRBJ2-7,TRBV25-1,once,-,CASSEARNGEQYF,TGTGCCAGCAGTGAAGCCAGGAACGGCGAGCAGTACTTC
TRBJ2-1,TRBV4-3,-,-,CASSQPGHHNEQFF,TGCGCCAGCAGCCAACCGGGACACCACAATGAGCAGTTCTTC
TRBJ1-1,TRBV19,-,TRBD1,CASSKILDRVGSTEAFF,TGTGCCAGTAGTAAAATACTCGACAGGGTTGGAAGCACTGAAGCTTTCTTT
TRBJ1-1,TRBV13,-,TRBD1,CASSLAGTGNTEAFF,TGTGCCAGCAGCTTAGCCGGGACAGGTAACACTGAAGCTTTCTTT
TRBJ2-7,TRBV5-1,once,-,CASSPKGVNAYEQYF,TGCGCCAGCAGCCCGAAAGGGGTTAACGCCTACGAGCAGTACTTC
TRBJ1-5,TRBV7-3,-,TRBD1,CASSLDRDQPQHF,TGTGCCAGCAGTCTGGACAGGGACCAGCCCCAGCATTTT
TRBJ1-4,TRBV5-6,-,TRBD1,CASSLRGGRSEKLFF,TGTGCCAGCAGCTTGAGAGGGGGCCGAAGTGAAAAACTGTTTTTT
TRBJ1-1,TRBV18,-,-,CASSPLLSGLDTEAFF,TGTGCCAGCTCACCCCTATTGAGTGGTTTGGACACTGAAGCTTTCTTT
TRBJ1-2,TRBV5-6,-,TRBD1,CASSVDRDYGYTF,TGTGCCAGCAGCGTGGACAGGGACTATGGCTACACCTTC
TRBJ2-5,TRBV7-2,-,TRBD2,CASSLARIAGVETQYF,TGTGCCAGCAGCTTAGCGCGAATAGCGGGGGTGGAGACCCAGTACTTC
TRBJ1-1,TRBV7-8,-,-,CASSLGGLNTEAFF,TGTGCCAGCAGCTTAGGGGGCCTGAACACTGAAGCTTTCTTT
TRBJ2-5,TRBV7-9,-,-,CASSLDAGMIETQYF,TGTGCCAGCAGCTTAGATGCAGGGATGATAGAGACCCAGTACTTC
TRBJ1-2,TRBV7-6,-,TRBD1,CASSLGAPGQGARGYTF,TGTGCCAGCAGCTTAGGAGCCCCGGGACAGGGGGCGCGGGGCTACACCTTC
TRBJ2-6,TRBV19,-,-,CASSIRGATNVLTF,TGTGCCAGTAGTATACGGGGGGCGACCAACGTCCTGACTTTC
TRBJ1-1,TRBV6-1,once,TRBD1,CASGRTGQAEAFF,TGTGCCAGCGGACGGACAGGGCAAGCTGAAGCTTTCTTT
TRBJ1-4,TRBV7-2,-,TRBD1,CASSLNRGGEKLFF,TGTGCCAGCAGCTTAAACAGGGGGGGTGAAAAACTGTTTTTT
TRBJ1-2,TRBV6-6,-,TRBD1,CASLVRLQGVGTGYTF,TGTGCCAGCCTTGTTCGCCTGCAGGGGGTAGGGACTGGCTACACCTTC
TRBJ1-4,TRBV5-6,-,TRBD1,CASSLAGQGGEKLFF,TGTGCCAGCAGCTTGGCTGGACAGGGGGGTGAAAAACTGTTTTTT
TRBJ1-6,TRBV27,-,-,CASREHQSSPLHF,TGTGCCAGCAGAGAACATCAAAGTTCACCCCTCCACTTT
TRBJ1-1,TRBV7-3,-,-,CASSLAPQAEAFF,TGTGCCAGCAGCCTCGCCCCTCAGGCTGAAGCTTTCTTT
TRBJ1-1,TRBV7-6,-,-,CASAAGVYTEAFF,TGTGCCAGCGCCGCGGGGGTCTACACTGAAGCTTTCTTT
TRBJ2-1,TRBV6-5,-,-,CASSSRSHDSYNEQFF,TGTGCCAGCAGTTCCCGGAGCCATGACTCCTACAATGAGCAGTTCTTC
TRBJ2-1,TRBV19,-,TRBD2,CASSISLAGGAYNEQFF,TGTGCCAGTAGTATATCTCTAGCGGGGGGGGCCTACAATGAGCAGTTCTTC
TRBJ2-7,TRBV29-1,-,-,CSVSGVSYEQYF,TGCAGCGTTTCGGGGGTCTCCTACGAGCAGTACTTC
TRBJ2-2,TRBV9,once,TRBD2,CASSVAGGGNTGELFF,TGTGCCAGCAGCGTAGCTGGCGGGGGGAACACCGGGGAGCTGTTTTTT
TRBJ1-4,TRBV2,-,-,CASSEAGAVGEKLFF,TGTGCCAGCAGTGAAGCGGGGGCTGTCGGAGAAAAACTGTTTTTT
TRBJ1-4,TRBV18,-,TRBD1,CASSLDRTTTNEKLFF,TGTGCCAGCTCATTGGACAGGACAACAACTAATGAAAAACTGTTTTTT
TRBJ1-5,TRBV2,-,TRBD1,CASMGPGTENQPQHF,TGTGCCAGCATGGGGCCCGGGACAGAAAATCAGCCCCAGCATTTT
TRBJ2-7,TRBV29-1,-,-,CSALGGSLSPYEQYF,TGCAGCGCTCTAGGTGGCAGTCTAAGCCCCTACGAGCAGTACTTC
TRBJ2-1,TRBV7-6,-,TRBD1,CASSSPGQGAGEQFF,TGTGCCAGCAGCTCGCCGGGACAGGGGGCGGGTGAGCAGTTCTTC
TRBJ1-1,TRBV2,-,-,CASSETRLRGTEAFF,TGTGCCAGCAGTGAAACCAGGTTAAGGGGCACTGAAGCTTTCTTT
TRBJ2-1,TRBV19,-,TRBD2,CASSIWAAGGPEQFF,TGTGCCAGTAGTATTTGGGCAGCGGGGGGACCCGAGCAGTTCTTC
TRBJ1-1,TRBV5-6,-,TRBD1,CASSLGPGQGRSPVEAFF,TGTGCCAGCAGCTTGGGGCCGGGACAGGGGCGTTCCCCCGTTGAAGCTTTCTTT
TRBJ2-7,TRBV4-2,-,TRBD1,CASSREVAGTEFYEQYF,TGTGCCAGCAGCCGCGAGGTTGCCGGGACAGAATTCTACGAGCAGTACTTC